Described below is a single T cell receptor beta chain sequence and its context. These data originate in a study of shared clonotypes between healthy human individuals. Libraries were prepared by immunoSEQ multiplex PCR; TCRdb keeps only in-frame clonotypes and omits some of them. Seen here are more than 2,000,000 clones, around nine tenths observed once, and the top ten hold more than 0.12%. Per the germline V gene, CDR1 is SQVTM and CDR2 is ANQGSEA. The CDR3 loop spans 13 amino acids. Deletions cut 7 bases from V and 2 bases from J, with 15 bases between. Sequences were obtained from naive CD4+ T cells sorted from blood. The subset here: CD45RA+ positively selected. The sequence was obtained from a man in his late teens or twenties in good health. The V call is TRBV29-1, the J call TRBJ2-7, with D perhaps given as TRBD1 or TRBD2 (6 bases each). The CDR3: CSAEGGDPYEQYF. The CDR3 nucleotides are TGCAGCGCTGAGGGGGGTGACCCCTACGAGCAGTACTTC.